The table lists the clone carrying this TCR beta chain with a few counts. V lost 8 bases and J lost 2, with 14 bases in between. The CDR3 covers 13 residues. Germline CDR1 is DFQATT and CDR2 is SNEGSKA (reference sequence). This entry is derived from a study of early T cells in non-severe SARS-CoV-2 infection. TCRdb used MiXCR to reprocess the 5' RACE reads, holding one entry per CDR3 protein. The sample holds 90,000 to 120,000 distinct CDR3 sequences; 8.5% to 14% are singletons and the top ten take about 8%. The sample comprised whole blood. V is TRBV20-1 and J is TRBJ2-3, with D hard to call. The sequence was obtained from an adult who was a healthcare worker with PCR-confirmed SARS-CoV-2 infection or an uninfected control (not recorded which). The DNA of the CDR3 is TGCAGTCCTGGAAGGGCATACACAGATACGCAGTATTTT. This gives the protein CSPGRAYTDTQYF.